The T cell receptor beta chain under discussion was sequenced for a study of cytomegalovirus exposure and HLA in healthy donors. Background on the study: Drawn from HLA-typed donors, around 85 million unique TCRs were held in an early data release.

60 Vbeta and 13 Jbeta primers were used in PCR. In the original processing: Unique TCR beta chains numbered about 79 million in a later analysis, with about 9.9 million shared. Clones were read by immunoSEQ multiplex PCR, and TCRdb kept only the in-frame ones, dropping some. V and J calls and clone size follow that table, whereas D and trimming were derived from the DNA. Of 150,000 to 200,000 clones in the sample, roughly 87% are singletons; the top ten hold 1.6%. The CDR3 contains 14 residues. Per germline, CDR1 SGHRS and CDR2 YFSETQ. The germline V and J ends were trimmed by 0 bases and 5 bases, with 11 bases remaining between them.

The chain recombines TRBV5-1 with TRBJ1-2, with no clear D. The sample was PBMCs. The TCR comes from a man aged 50-59 years in good health and CMV-seronegative. The CDR3 bases are TGCGCCAGCAGCTTGGCCGACACGGTTTATGGCTACACCTTC. Its translation: CASSLADTVYGYTF.